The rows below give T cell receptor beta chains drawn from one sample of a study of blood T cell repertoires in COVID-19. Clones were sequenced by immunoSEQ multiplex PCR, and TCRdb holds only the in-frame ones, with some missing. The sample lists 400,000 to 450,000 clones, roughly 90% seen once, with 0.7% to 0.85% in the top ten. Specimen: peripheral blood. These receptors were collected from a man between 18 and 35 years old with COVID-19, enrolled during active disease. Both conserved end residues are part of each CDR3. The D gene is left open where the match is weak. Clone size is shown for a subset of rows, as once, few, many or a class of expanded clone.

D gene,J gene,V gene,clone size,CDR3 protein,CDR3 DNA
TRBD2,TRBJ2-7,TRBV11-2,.,CASSLALAGGPKPYEQYF,TGTGCCAGCAGCTTAGCCCTAGCGGGAGGGCCAAAACCCTACGAGCAGTACTTC
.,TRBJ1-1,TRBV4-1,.,CASSQDPLMNTEAFF,TGCGCCAGCAGCCAAGACCCGTTAATGAACACTGAAGCTTTCTTT
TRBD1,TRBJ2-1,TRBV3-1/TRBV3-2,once,CASSRQGYEQFF,TGTGCCAGCAGTCGACAGGGTTATGAGCAGTTCTTC
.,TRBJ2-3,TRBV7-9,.,CASSPVDTQYF,TGTGCCAGCAGCCCCGTGGATACGCAGTATTTT
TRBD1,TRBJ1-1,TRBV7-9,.,CASSLVRPDRGPTEAFF,TGTGCCAGCAGCTTAGTAAGACCCGACAGGGGGCCCACTGAAGCTTTCTTT
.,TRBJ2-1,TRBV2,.,CASNVGWSSYNEQFF,TGTGCCAGCAACGTTGGGTGGAGCTCCTACAATGAGCAGTTCTTC
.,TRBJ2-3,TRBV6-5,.,CASSGQLNTDTQYF,TGTGCCAGCAGCGGACAGTTAAACACAGATACGCAGTATTTT
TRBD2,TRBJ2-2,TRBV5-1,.,CASSHRSAGGNYATGELFF,TGCGCCAGCAGCCATCGTAGCGCGGGGGGCAACTATGCCACCGGGGAGCTGTTTTTT
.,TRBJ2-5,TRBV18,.,CASRGDGGGETQYF,TGTGCCAGCAGAGGGGACGGTGGGGGCGAGACCCAGTACTTC
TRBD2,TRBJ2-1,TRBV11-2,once,CASSPALAGGLWEQFF,TGTGCCAGCAGCCCCGCCCTAGCGGGGGGGCTTTGGGAGCAGTTCTTC
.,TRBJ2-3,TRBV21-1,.,CASSLTGARTSVQAADTQYF,TGTGCCAGCAGCCTAACCGGGGCAAGAACTAGCGTTCAGGCCGCAGATACGCAGTATTTT
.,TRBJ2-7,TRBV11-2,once,CASSLRLLSGAEQYF,TGTGCCAGCAGCTTACGTTTACTTTCGGGAGCGGAGCAGTACTTC
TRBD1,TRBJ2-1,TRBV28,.,CASTFSPGQGVYEQFF,TGTGCCAGCACGTTTTCCCCGGGACAGGGGGTATATGAGCAGTTCTTC
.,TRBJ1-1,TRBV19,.,CASSIKGGDSEAFF,TGTGCCAGTAGTATAAAGGGTGGCGACAGTGAAGCTTTCTTT
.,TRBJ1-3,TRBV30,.,CAHLKSSGNTIYF,TGTGCCCACTTGAAAAGCTCTGGAAACACCATATATTTT
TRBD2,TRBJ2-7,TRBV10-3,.,CAISGPGLAGGSYEQYF,TGTGCCATCAGTGGTCCGGGACTAGCGGGGGGGTCCTACGAGCAGTACTTC
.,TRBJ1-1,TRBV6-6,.,CASSYVGHGMNTEAFF,TGTGCCAGCAGTTACGTGGGACATGGAATGAACACTGAAGCTTTCTTT
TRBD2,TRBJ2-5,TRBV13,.,CASSPRGGETQYF,TGTGCCAGCAGCCCGCGGGGGGGGGAGACCCAGTACTTC
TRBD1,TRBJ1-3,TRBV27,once,CASSPVQGAGNTIYF,TGTGCCAGCAGTCCGGTGCAGGGGGCTGGAAACACCATATATTTT
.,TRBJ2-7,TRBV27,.,CASSLWSRANEQYF,TGTGCCAGCAGTTTATGGAGCAGGGCTAACGAGCAGTACTTC
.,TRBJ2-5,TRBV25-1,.,CASNRISIDYQETQYF,TGTGCCAGCAACCGAATTTCGATAGATTACCAAGAGACCCAGTACTTC
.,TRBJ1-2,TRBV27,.,CASSLSGQGREGYTF,TGTGCCAGCAGTTTATCGGGGCAGGGGAGGGAGGGCTACACCTTC
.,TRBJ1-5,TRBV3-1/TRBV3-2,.,CASSQVSGVGQPQHF,TGTGCCAGCAGCCAAGTGTCAGGGGTCGGGCAGCCCCAGCATTTT
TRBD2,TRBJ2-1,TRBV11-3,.,CASSLGLAGVINEQFF,TGTGCCAGCAGCTTAGGACTAGCGGGAGTTATCAATGAGCAGTTCTTC
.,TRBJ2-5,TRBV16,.,CASSRDNQETQYF,TGTGCCAGCAGTCGGGACAACCAAGAGACCCAGTACTTC
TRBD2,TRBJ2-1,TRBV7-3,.,CASSGGLAGEQFF,TGTGCCAGCAGCGGCGGACTAGCAGGGGAGCAGTTCTTC
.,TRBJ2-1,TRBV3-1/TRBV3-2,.,CASSPQTRHNEQFF,TGTGCCAGCAGCCCCCAGACACGTCACAATGAGCAGTTCTTC
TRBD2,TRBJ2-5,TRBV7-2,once,CASSLGSGLAGTQYF,TGTGCCAGCAGCTTAGGGTCGGGACTAGCAGGGACCCAGTACTTC
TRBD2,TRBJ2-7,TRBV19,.,CATHSSGPPYEQYF,TGTGCCACTCATTCTAGCGGGCCTCCCTACGAGCAGTACTTC
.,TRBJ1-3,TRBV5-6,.,CASSQGAGNTIYF,TGTGCCAGCAGCCAAGGGGCAGGAAACACCATATATTTT
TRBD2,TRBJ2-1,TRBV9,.,CASSVGTGGALNEQFF,TGTGCCAGCAGCGTAGGAACGGGAGGGGCCCTCAATGAGCAGTTCTTC
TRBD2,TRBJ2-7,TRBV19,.,CASSLAGLTYEQYF,TGTGCCAGTAGCCTAGCGGGGTTAACCTACGAGCAGTACTTC
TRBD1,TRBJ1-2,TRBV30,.,CAWSGPTGTGDPYGYTF,TGTGCCTGGTCAGGACCCACCGGGACAGGGGATCCCTATGGCTACACCTTC
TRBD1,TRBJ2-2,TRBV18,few,CASSPYGQVSNTGELFF,TGTGCCAGCTCACCATATGGACAGGTCTCGAACACCGGGGAGCTGTTTTTT
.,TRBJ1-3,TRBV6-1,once,CASSEAGRSGNTIYF,TGTGCCAGCAGTGAAGCTGGGAGATCTGGAAACACCATATATTTT
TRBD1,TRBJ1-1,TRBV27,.,CASSFRQGGTEAFF,TGTGCCAGCAGTTTCCGACAGGGGGGGACTGAAGCTTTCTTT
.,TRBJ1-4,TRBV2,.,CASTEVTGWQEKLFF,TGTGCCAGCACCGAGGTTACAGGGTGGCAAGAAAAACTGTTTTTT
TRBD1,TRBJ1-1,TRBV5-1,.,CASSLNPGGAGTEAFF,TGCGCCAGCAGCTTAAATCCAGGGGGCGCGGGCACTGAAGCTTTCTTT
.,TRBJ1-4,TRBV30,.,CAWAPGHGEKLFF,TGTGCCTGGGCCCCGGGACATGGTGAAAAACTGTTTTTT
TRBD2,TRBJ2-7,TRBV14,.,CASRPTSDHEQYF,TGTGCCAGCAGACCGACTAGCGACCACGAGCAGTACTTC
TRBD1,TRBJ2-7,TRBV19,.,CASSQTGATYEQYF,TGTGCCAGTAGTCAGACAGGGGCAACCTACGAGCAGTACTTC
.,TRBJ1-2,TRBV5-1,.,CASSLDRGLGYTF,TGCGCCAGCAGCTTGGATAGGGGCCTGGGCTACACCTTC
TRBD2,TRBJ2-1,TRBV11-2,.,CASSNRLAGNEQFF,TGTGCCAGCAGCAACCGACTAGCGGGAAATGAGCAGTTCTTC
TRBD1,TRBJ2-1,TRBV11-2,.,CASSLLFVGQAYNEQFF,TGTGCCAGCAGCTTACTGTTTGTAGGACAGGCGTACAATGAGCAGTTCTTC
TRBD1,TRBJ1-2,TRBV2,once,CASSEGTGGGGYTF,TGTGCCAGCAGTGAAGGGACAGGGGGCGGTGGCTACACCTTC
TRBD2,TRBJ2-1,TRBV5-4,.,CASTPTSGGNNEQFF,TGTGCCAGCACCCCGACTAGCGGGGGGAACAATGAGCAGTTCTTC
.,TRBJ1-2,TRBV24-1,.,CATSDHSINYGYTF,TGTGCCACCAGTGATCACAGCATTAACTATGGCTACACCTTC
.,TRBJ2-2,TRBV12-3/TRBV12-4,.,CASSSSTGELFF,TGTGCCAGCAGTTCCTCCACCGGGGAGCTGTTTTTT